The 27 T cell receptor beta chains below come from one sample, sequenced in a study of blood T cell repertoires in COVID-19. Profiled with immunoSEQ multiplex PCR; TCRdb holds only in-frame clones, not every one. The sample has 150,000 to 200,000 clones, around 88% seen once. The specimen sequenced was peripheral blood. Every receptor here comes from a human donor in a cohort sampled during active COVID-19.

The V gene is TRBV7-8, the J gene TRBJ1-4, with D tentatively TRBD1 (6 bases). In germline, CDR1 is SGHVS, CDR2 FQNEAQ. The V end lost 5 bases, the J end lost 2 bases, and 27 bases lay between the germline ends. CDR3 length: 20 amino acids. CDR3: CASSPLTLAGGRSTNEKLFF. The DNA for the CDR3 is TGTGCCAGCAGCCCGCTTACACTAGCGGGGGGGCGGTCGACTAATGAAAAACTGTTTTTT.

CDR3 sequence (DNA): TGCGCCAGCAGCTTCGACAGGCCCTCCTACGAGCAGTACTTC. Its protein product is CASSFDRPSYEQYF. The V gene is TRBV5-1, the J gene TRBJ2-7; D might be TRBD1 (6 bases). The CDR3 is made up of 14 amino acids. Germline lookup yields CDR1 SGHRS and CDR2 YFSETQ. The germline V and J ends were trimmed by 2 bases and 0 bases, with 9 bases remaining between them.

This chain links TRBV28 with TRBJ2-3, with 9 bases lining up with TRBD1. This CDR3 has 17 residues. V dropped 5 bases and J dropped 2; count of bases not matched to a gene: 11. Germline CDR1 is MDHEN and CDR2 is SYDVKM. The CDR3 DNA reads as TGTGCCAGCAGTCCCAGGACAGGGGCAGGTAACACAGATACGCAGTATTTT. The encoded protein is CASSPRTGAGNTDTQYF.

The chain uses TRBV5-1 and TRBJ2-3, with 8 nucleotides matching TRBD2. This CDR3 has 16 residues. Per the germline V gene, CDR1 is SGHRS and CDR2 is YFSETQ. V was pared by 3 bases and J by 3 bases, with 9 bases of the junction left unmatched. CDR3 nucleotide sequence: TGCGCCAGCAGCTCGTCCACGGGAGGGCCTACAGATACGCAGTATTTT. Its translation is CASSSSTGGPTDTQYF.

The chain couples TRBV27 to TRBJ1-5, with 7 bases lining up with TRBD1. The CDR3 spans 14 residues. V was pared by 6 bases and J by 7 bases, with 9 bases of the junction left unmatched. Germline CDR1 and CDR2: MNHEY and SMNVEV (reference sequence). CDR3 sequence reads: CASSLAYRGQPQHF. CDR3 in DNA: TGTGCCAGCAGCCTCGCCTACAGGGGACAGCCCCAGCATTTT.

The chain carries TRBV6-6 and TRBJ2-1, with TRBD2 matching 8 bases. Germline CDR1 is MNHNY and CDR2 is SVGAGI (reference sequence). The CDR3 has 16 residues. V lost 4 bases and J lost 4; bases outside the gene matches: 9. The CDR3 DNA reads as TGTGCCAGCAGTTTCGTCACTAGCGGACGATACAATGAGCAGTTCTTC. It specifies CASSFVTSGRYNEQFF.

The chain recombines TRBV12-3 or TRBV12-4 with TRBJ1-2; D unresolved. The CDR3 runs 12 residues. The ends were cut back, 3 bases at V and 8 bases at J, with 10 bases in the middle. As DNA, the CDR3 is TGTGCCAGCAGTTTGTTAGTGAACGGCTACACCTTC. Encoded protein: CASSLLVNGYTF.

The J gene is TRBJ1-1, the V gene TRBV30; D unclear. The germline gives CDR1 GTSNPN, CDR2 SVGIG (reference sequence). The CDR3 length is 15 residues. Trimming stripped 0 bases from V and 1 base from J, with 12 bases between. CDR3 sequence reads: CAWSVYPVTNTEAFF. The DNA of the CDR3 is TGTGCCTGGAGTGTTTATCCAGTAACGAACACTGAAGCTTTCTTT.

This chain uses TRBV6-8 with TRBJ1-1, with 9 bases identical to TRBD1. The CDR3 has 17 residues. V shed 7 bases, J shed 5 bases, and the junction held 17 bases outside the gene matches. Germline CDR1 and CDR2: MNHGY and SAAAGT. The CDR3 region has the DNA TGTGCCAGCATCCCGGGACAGGGAAACCCCAGTAGGACTGAAGCTTTCTTT. It encodes CASIPGQGNPSRTEAFF.

V is TRBV18 and J is TRBJ2-5; 13 bases align to TRBD2. The germline CDR1 and CDR2 sequences are KGHSH and LQKENI. The CDR3 is made up of 16 amino acids. The V and J ends lost 2 bases and 5 bases, in that order; junction bases with no gene match: 5. This chain's CDR3 is CASSPGLAGVWETQYF. In DNA, the CDR3 is TGTGCCAGCTCACCAGGACTAGCGGGAGTTTGGGAGACCCAGTACTTC.

This sequence joins TRBV19 and TRBJ2-7, with 9 nucleotides matching TRBD1. J lost 2 bases, V lost 5 bases, and 4 bases had no gene match. CDR1 and CDR2 from the germline V gene are LNHDA and SQIVND (reference sequence). The CDR3 is made up of 14 amino acids. CDR3 DNA: TGTGCCAGTAGTGGGACAGGGACTACCTACGAGCAGTACTTC. Its translation is CASSGTGTTYEQYF.

This chain connects TRBV28 to TRBJ2-6; perhaps TRBD1 as D (5 bases). Germline V gene sequence: CDR1 MDHEN, CDR2 SYDVKM. V was trimmed by 6 bases and J by 0 bases, leaving 9 bases between them. The CDR3 runs to 15 residues. Written as DNA, the CDR3 is TGTGCCAGCAGCAAGACAGTCTCTGGGGCCAACGTCCTGACTTTC. As protein: CASSKTVSGANVLTF.

This clone came up once. The V call is TRBV18, the J call TRBJ1-1; TRBD1 agrees at 7 bases. The V gene's germline CDR1 is KGHSH and CDR2 LQKENI. The CDR3 runs 13 residues. The V segment lost 6 bases and the J segment 1 base; nucleotides outside the gene matches: 2. The chain's CDR3 is CASSTGRNTEAFF. The CDR3 nucleotides read TGTGCCAGCTCGACAGGGAGGAACACTGAAGCTTTCTTT.

The genes are TRBV7-9 and TRBJ2-7, with 10 positions matching TRBD2. The germline V gene encodes CDR1 SEHNR and CDR2 FQNEAQ (reference sequence). The CDR3 extends over 15 amino acids. V gave up 5 bases and J gave up 2 bases; unmatched junction bases: 6. Here the CDR3 DNA reads TGTGCCAGCAGCACCGGACTAGCGGCGACCTACGAGCAGTACTTC. This translates into CASSTGLAATYEQYF.

The chain couples TRBV7-9 to TRBJ1-1, with TRBD1 matching over 8 bases. The CDR3 runs to 16 residues. Germline CDR1 and CDR2: SEHNR and FQNEAQ (reference sequence). V was pared by 5 bases and J by 1 base, with 9 bases of the junction left unmatched. Here the CDR3 reads CASSPIGQGRNTEAFF. CDR3 coding DNA: TGTGCCAGCAGCCCCATTGGACAGGGACGGAACACTGAAGCTTTCTTT. Together with reference TRBV7-9 and TRBJ1-1, the CDR3 gives the full variable domain: DTGVSQNPRHKITKRGQNVTFRCDPISEHNRLYWYRQTLGQGPEFLTYFQNEAQLEKSRLLSDRFSAERPKGSFSTLEIQRTEQGDSAMYLCASSPIGQGRNTEAFFGQGTRLTVV.

The gene calls are TRBV2 and TRBJ2-4; a weak D match, TRBD1 (5 bases). V was clipped by 0 bases and J by 1 base, with 10 bases between them. Germline-derived CDR1 and CDR2 are SNHLY and FYNNEI. The CDR3 totals 16 residues. CDR3 bases: TGTGCCAGCAGTGAAGCCCCAGGGTTGGCCAAAAACATTCAGTACTTC. Its translation is CASSEAPGLAKNIQYF.

The CDR3 here is CASSLGAAWSSYNEQFF. The CDR3 bases are TGTGCCAGCAGCTTAGGTGCCGCCTGGAGCTCCTACAATGAGCAGTTCTTC. The chain recombines TRBV7-2 with TRBJ2-1, with D unresolved. V lost 1 base to trimming and J lost 0 bases, with 13 bases between them. The CDR3 is 17 amino acids. Germline V gene lookup returns CDR1 SGHTA and CDR2 FQGNSA.

J is TRBJ2-3 and V is TRBV25-1, with TRBD2 matching over 10 bases. The ends lost 2 bases at V and 1 base at J; junction bases unmatched: 0. The CDR3 runs 15 residues. Germline assignment: CDR1 MGHDK and CDR2 SYGVNS. The CDR3 DNA reads as TGTGCCAGCAGTGAAGGACTAGCGGGCACAGATACGCAGTATTTT. Its protein product is CASSEGLAGTDTQYF.

The CDR3 loop reads CSVKSRNGGTEAFF. The CDR3 DNA is TGCAGCGTCAAATCTCGGAACGGCGGCACTGAAGCTTTCTTT. V is TRBV29-1 and J is TRBJ1-1; no reliable D call. Germline-derived CDR1 and CDR2 are SQVTM and ANQGSEA. The CDR3 is made up of 14 amino acids. Trimming removed 6 bases from V and 4 bases from J, with 18 bases in between.

This clone was observed a single time. The gene calls are TRBV29-1 and TRBJ1-1, with 7 bases that match TRBD1. The CDR3 extends over 12 amino acids. Germline V CDR1 and CDR2: SQVTM, ANQGSEA. Germline trimming cut 7 bases from V and 4 bases from J; bases unmatched to any gene: 6. CDR3 nucleotide sequence: TGCAGCGCCGAGACAGGGCTCACTGAAGCTTTCTTT. Its translation is CSAETGLTEAFF.

This sequence joins TRBV6-6 and TRBJ2-7; perhaps TRBD1 as D (6 bases). The CDR3 contains 16 residues. The germline gives CDR1 MNHNY, CDR2 SVGAGI (reference sequence). V lost 4 bases and J lost 2, with 18 bases in between. CDR3 nucleotides: TGTGCCAGCAGTTCCAGGTGGACAGTACCAGCCTACGAGCAGTACTTC. It specifies CASSSRWTVPAYEQYF.

The chain combines TRBV2 with TRBJ1-2, with D hard to call. Germline V CDR1 and CDR2: SNHLY, FYNNEI. This CDR3 is built from 14 residues. Trimming pared 4 bases from V and 4 bases from J, leaving 13 bases between. Here the CDR3 DNA reads TGTGCCAGCAGTGGCTCCAGTCATGGCTATGGCTACACCTTC. This sequence encodes CASSGSSHGYGYTF.

The count of this clone is one. This rearrangement joins TRBV11-2 to TRBJ2-7, with TRBD2 identical over 8 bases. The CDR3 spans 14 residues. CDR1 is SGHAT and CDR2 is FQNNGV in the germline V gene. V trimming: 5 bases; J trimming: 3 bases; junction bases outside the gene matches: 6. CDR3 nucleotide sequence: TGTGCCAGCAGCCTTTCTAGCGGGCTCTACGAGCAGTACTTC. Protein sequence: CASSLSSGLYEQYF.

The V call is TRBV7-3, the J call TRBJ2-3; 12 nucleotides line up with TRBD2. The J segment lost 5 bases and the V segment lost 4 bases, leaving 4 bases of the junction unmatched. Looked up from germline, CDR1 is SGHTA and CDR2 is FQGTGA. The CDR3 covers 15 residues. CDR3 coding DNA: TGTGCCAGCAGCTCTAGCGGGAGGGCCTTAGATACGCAGTATTTT. Amino acids: CASSSSGRALDTQYF.

The chain combines TRBV5-4 with TRBJ2-3; no clear D. Germline CDR1 reads SGHNT; CDR2 reads YYREEE (reference sequence). The CDR3 totals 14 residues. Trimming removed 0 bases at V and 2 bases at J, with 7 bases between. CDR3 loop: CASSLVGSTDTQYF. The CDR3 DNA sequence: TGTGCCAGCAGCTTGGTTGGCTCCACAGATACGCAGTATTTT.

The genes are TRBV11-3 and TRBJ1-1; weak D call: TRBD1 (5 bases). The V end was cut by 5 bases, the J end by 4 bases, with 14 bases between. Germline-derived CDR1 and CDR2 are SGHNT and YENEEA. The CDR3 is made up of 14 amino acids. In DNA, the CDR3 is TGTGCCAGCAGCCCACGGCAGGGAAGCACTGAAGCTTTCTTT. Its translation: CASSPRQGSTEAFF.

The rearrangement joins TRBV7-2 to TRBJ2-3; 8 nucleotides line up with TRBD2. V shed 0 bases, J shed 3 bases, and the junction held 5 bases outside the gene matches. Per the germline V gene, CDR1 is SGHTA and CDR2 is FQGNSA. The CDR3 length is 16 residues. Here the CDR3 reads CASSLARAGGTDTQYF. In DNA form, the CDR3 reads TGTGCCAGCAGCTTAGCGCGCGCGGGAGGAACAGATACGCAGTATTTT.